This TCR beta chain is drawn from a study of blood T cell repertoires in COVID-19. Assay used: immunoSEQ multiplex PCR; TCRdb lists only in-frame clones, some missing. The repertoire includes roughly 240,000 clones, approximately 85% of them detected once, and approximately 8.6% sits in the top ten. The CDR3 spans 14 residues. Trimming stripped 0 bases from V and 7 bases from J, with 13 bases between. Germline V gene lookup returns CDR1 SGHRS and CDR2 YFSETQ. Cohorts were based on clinical histories the participants reported. The chain couples TRBV5-1 to TRBJ1-1; no firm D call. This clonotype was sampled from a woman in her 50s with acute COVID-19. Sequenced input: PBMCs or T cells enriched from blood (not recorded which). CDR3 in amino acids: CASSLVGSSIEAFF. Written as DNA, the CDR3 is TGCGCCAGCAGCTTGGTTGGCAGTTCGATTGAAGCTTTCTTT.